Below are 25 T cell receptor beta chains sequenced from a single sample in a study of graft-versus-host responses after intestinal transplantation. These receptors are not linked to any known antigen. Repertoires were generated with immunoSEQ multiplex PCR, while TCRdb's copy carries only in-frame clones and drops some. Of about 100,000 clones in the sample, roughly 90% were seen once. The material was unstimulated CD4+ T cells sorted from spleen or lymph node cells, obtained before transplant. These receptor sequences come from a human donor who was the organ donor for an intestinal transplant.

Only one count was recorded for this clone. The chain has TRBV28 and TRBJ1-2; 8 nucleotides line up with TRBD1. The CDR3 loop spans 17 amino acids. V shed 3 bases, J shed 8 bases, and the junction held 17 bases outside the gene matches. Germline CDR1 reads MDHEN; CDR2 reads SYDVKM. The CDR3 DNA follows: TGTGCCAGCAGTTTCGTGGCAGGGGGCAAAGTTTACAACGGCTACACCTTC. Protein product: CASSFVAGGKVYNGYTF.

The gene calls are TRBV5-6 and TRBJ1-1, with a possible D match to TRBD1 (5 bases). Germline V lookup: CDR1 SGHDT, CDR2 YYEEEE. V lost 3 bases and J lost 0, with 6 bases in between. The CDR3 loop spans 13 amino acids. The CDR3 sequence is CASSWGLNTEAFF. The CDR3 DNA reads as TGTGCCAGCAGCTGGGGCCTGAACACTGAAGCTTTCTTT.

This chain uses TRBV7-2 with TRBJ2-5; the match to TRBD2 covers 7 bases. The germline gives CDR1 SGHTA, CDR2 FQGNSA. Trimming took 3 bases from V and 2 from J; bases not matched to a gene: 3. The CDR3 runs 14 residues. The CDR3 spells CASSLGGGQETQYF. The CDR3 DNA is TGTGCCAGCAGCTTGGGGGGGGGACAAGAGACCCAGTACTTC. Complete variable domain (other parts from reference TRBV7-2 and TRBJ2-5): GAGVSQSPSNKVTEKGKDVELRCDPISGHTALYWYRQSLGQGLEFLIYFQGNSAPDKSGLPSDRFSAERTGGSVSTLTIQRTQQEDSAVYLCASSLGGGQETQYFGPGTRLLVL.

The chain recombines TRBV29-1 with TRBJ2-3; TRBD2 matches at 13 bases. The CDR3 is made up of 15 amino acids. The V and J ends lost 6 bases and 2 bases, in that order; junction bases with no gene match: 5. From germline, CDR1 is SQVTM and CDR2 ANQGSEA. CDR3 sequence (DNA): TGCAGCGTCCGGGGACTAGCGGGGCCCACAGATACGCAGTATTTT. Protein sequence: CSVRGLAGPTDTQYF.

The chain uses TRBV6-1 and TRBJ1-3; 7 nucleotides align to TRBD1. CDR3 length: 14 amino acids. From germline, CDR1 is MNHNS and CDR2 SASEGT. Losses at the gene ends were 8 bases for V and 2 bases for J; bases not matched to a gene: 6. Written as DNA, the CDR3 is TGTGCCAGCGGGGCAGGGGGAACTGGAAACACCATATATTTT. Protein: CASGAGGTGNTIYF.

CDR3 region: CASSFRVDEQFF. The DNA for the CDR3 is TGTGCCAGCAGTTTCCGGGTTGATGAGCAGTTCTTC. V usage is TRBV6-6 and J usage is TRBJ2-1; D gene ambiguous. The germline V and J ends were trimmed by 4 bases and 8 bases, with 9 bases remaining between them. The germline CDR1 and CDR2 sequences are MNHNY and SVGAGI (reference sequence). The CDR3 has 12 amino acids.

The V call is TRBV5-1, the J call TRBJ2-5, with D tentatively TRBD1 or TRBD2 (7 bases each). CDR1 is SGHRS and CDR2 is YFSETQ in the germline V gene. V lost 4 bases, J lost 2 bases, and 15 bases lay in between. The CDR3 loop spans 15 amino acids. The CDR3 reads CASSPSGGGQETQYF. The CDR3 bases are TGCGCCAGCAGCCCCTCAGGGGGGGGGCAAGAGACCCAGTACTTC.

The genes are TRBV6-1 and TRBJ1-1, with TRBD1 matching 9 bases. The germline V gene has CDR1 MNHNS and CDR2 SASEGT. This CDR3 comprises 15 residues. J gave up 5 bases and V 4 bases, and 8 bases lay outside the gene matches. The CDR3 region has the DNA TGTGCCAGCAGTGCTACCACAGGGGGCCGTACTGAAGCTTTCTTT. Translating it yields CASSATTGGRTEAFF.

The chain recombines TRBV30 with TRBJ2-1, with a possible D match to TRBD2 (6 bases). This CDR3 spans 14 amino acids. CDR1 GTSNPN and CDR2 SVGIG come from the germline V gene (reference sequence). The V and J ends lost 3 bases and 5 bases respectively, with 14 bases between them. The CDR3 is CAWSSRRADNEQFF. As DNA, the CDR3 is TGTGCCTGGAGCTCCAGGAGGGCCGACAATGAGCAGTTCTTC. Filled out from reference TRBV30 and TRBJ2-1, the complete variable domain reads SQTIHQWPATLVQPVGSPLSLECTVEGTSNPNLYWYRQAAGRGLQLLFYSVGIGQISSEVPQNLSASRPQDRQFILSSKKLLLSDSGFYLCAWSSRRADNEQFFGPGTRLTVL.

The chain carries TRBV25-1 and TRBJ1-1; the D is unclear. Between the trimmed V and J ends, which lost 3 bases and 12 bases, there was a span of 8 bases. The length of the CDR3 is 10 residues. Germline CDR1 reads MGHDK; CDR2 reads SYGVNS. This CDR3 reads CASSELATFF. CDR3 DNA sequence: TGTGCCAGCAGTGAGCTTGCGACTTTCTTT.

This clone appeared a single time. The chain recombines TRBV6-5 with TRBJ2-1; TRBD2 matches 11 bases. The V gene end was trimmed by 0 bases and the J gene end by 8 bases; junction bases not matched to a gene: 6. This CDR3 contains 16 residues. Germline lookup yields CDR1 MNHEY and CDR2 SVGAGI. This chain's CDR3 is CASSYSWTSGLYEQFF. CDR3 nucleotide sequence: TGTGCCAGCAGTTACTCCTGGACTAGCGGGTTATATGAGCAGTTCTTC.

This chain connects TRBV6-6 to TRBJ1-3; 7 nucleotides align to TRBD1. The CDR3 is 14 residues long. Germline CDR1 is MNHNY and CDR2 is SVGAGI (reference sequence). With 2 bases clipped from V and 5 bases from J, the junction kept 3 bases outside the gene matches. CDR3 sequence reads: CASSYGDSRNTIYF. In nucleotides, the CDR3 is TGTGCCAGCAGTTACGGGGACAGTAGAAACACCATATATTTT.

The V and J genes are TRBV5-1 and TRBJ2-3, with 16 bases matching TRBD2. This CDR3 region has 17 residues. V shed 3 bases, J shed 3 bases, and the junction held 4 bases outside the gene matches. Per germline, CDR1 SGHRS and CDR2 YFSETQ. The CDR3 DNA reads TGCGCCAGCAGCTCCGGGACTAGCGGGGGGGGAACAGATACGCAGTATTTT. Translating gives CASSSGTSGGGTDTQYF.

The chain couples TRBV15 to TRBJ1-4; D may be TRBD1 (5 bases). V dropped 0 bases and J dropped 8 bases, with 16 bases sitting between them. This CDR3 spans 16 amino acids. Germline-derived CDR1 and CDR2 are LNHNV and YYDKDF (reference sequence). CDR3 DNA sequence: TGTGCCACCAGCAGAGATTCAGGGAATTTAATCGAAAAACTGTTTTTT. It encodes CATSRDSGNLIEKLFF. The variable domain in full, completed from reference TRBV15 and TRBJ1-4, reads DAMVIQNPRYQVTQFGKPVTLSCSQTLNHNVMYWYQQKSSQAPKLLFHYYDKDFNNEADTPDNFQSRRPNTSFCFLDIRSPGLGDTAMYLCATSRDSGNLIEKLFFGSGTQLSVL.

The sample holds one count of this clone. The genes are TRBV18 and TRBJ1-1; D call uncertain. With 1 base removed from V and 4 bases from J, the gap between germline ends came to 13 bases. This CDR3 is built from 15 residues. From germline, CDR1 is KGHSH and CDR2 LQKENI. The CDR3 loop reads CASSPHAVSGTEAFF. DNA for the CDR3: TGTGCCAGCTCACCACACGCGGTTTCGGGCACTGAAGCTTTCTTT.

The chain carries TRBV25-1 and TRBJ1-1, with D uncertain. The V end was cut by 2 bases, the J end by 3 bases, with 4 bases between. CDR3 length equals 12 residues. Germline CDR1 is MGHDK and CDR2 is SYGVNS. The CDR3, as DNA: TGTGCCAGCAGTGAACCCGACACTGAAGCTTTCTTT. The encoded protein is CASSEPDTEAFF.

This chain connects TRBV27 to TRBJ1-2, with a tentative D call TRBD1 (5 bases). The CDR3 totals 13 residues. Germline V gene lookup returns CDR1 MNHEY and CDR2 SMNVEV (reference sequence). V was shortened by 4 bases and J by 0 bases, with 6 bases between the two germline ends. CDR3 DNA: TGTGCCAGCAGTTACAGGTCTAACTATGGCTACACCTTC. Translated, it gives CASSYRSNYGYTF.

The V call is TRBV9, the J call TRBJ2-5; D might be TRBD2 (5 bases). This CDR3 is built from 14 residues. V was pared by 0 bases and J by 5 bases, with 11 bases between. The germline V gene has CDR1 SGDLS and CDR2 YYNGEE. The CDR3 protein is CASSVAQGGETQYF. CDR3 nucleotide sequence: TGTGCCAGCAGCGTAGCACAAGGCGGGGAGACCCAGTACTTC.

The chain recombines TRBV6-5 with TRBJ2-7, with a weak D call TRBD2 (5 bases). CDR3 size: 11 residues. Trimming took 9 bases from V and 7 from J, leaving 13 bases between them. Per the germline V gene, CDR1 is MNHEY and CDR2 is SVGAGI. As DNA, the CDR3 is TGTGCCAGATTCGGATCGGGAGAGCAGTACTTC. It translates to CARFGSGEQYF.

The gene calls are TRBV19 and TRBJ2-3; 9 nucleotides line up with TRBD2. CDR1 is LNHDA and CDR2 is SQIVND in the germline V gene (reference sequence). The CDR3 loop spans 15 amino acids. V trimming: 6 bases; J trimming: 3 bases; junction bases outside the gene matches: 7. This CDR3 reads CASSVSGGWTDTQYF. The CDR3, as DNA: TGTGCCAGTAGCGTTAGCGGGGGATGGACAGATACGCAGTATTTT.

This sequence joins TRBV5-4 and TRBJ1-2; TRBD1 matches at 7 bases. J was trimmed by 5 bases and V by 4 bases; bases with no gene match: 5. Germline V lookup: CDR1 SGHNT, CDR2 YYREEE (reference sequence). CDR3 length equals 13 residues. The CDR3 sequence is CASSPSQGYGYTF. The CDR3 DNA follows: TGTGCCAGCAGCCCTTCACAGGGGTATGGCTACACCTTC.

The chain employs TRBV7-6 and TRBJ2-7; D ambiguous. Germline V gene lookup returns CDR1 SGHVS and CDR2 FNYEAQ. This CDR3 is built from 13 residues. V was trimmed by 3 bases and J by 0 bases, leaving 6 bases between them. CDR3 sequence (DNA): TGTGCCAGCAGCTTGCACAGCTCCTACGAGCAGTACTTC. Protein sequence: CASSLHSSYEQYF.

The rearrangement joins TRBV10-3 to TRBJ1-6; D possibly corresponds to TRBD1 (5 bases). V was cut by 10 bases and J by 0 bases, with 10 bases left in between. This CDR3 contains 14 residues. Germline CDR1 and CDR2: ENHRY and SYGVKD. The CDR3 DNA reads TGTGCCACCAGAGACAGCTCCTATAATTCACCCCTCCACTTT. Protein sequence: CATRDSSYNSPLHF.

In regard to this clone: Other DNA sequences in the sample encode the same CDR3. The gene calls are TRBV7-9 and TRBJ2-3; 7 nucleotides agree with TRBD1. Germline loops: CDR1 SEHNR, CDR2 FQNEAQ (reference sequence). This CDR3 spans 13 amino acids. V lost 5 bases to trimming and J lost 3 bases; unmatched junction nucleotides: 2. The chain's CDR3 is CASSRQGTDTQYF. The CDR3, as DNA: TGTGCCAGCAGCCGACAGGGAACAGATACGCAGTATTTT.

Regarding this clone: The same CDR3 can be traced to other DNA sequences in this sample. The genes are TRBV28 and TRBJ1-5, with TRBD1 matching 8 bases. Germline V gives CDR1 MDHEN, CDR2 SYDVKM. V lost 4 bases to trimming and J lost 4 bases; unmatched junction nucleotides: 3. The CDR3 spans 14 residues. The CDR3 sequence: CASSWTGSNQPQHF. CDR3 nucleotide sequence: TGTGCCAGCAGTTGGACAGGGTCGAATCAGCCCCAGCATTTT.